This TCR beta chain emerged from a study of T cell changes during pregnancy in multiple sclerosis. Some clones are missing from TCRdb's copy, which holds only in-frame ones; the method was immunoSEQ multiplex PCR. The sample has tens of thousands of clones; about nine tenths are singletons. The germline V gene has CDR1 SNHLY and CDR2 FYNNEI. The ends were cut back, 6 bases at V and 4 bases at J, with 15 bases in the middle. The CDR3 totals 14 residues. This TCR was sampled from a female donor in good health, enrolled as a control in a pregnancy study. J is TRBJ1-1 and V is TRBV2; possible D gene TRBD1, 5 bases. This specimen consisted of peripheral blood, obtained in the second trimester of pregnancy. The DNA of the CDR3 is TGTGCCAGCAGCGTACAGGTCCAAGGCACTGAAGCTTTCTTT. Translation: CASSVQVQGTEAFF.